This T cell receptor (beta chain) is drawn from a study of cytotoxic CD8 clonotypes in ibrutinib-treated CLL. The overall study: Across the patients, 10 to 11 were relapsed/refractory, around 16 treatment-naive and under 18 IGHV unmutated.

The V end lost 0 bases, the J end lost 1 base, and 18 bases lay between the germline ends. The CDR3 spans 18 residues. CDR1 is MGHRA, CDR2 YSYEKL, per germline. Measured with immunoSEQ multiplex PCR; TCRdb has only the in-frame clones, and not every one. The sample yields around 310,000 clones, roughly 79% seen once. Of note for this clone: Antigen: not known.

Genomic DNA for TCR beta libraries, approximately 2.1 micrograms, came from cryopreserved PBMCs. Study conclusions and caveats: Treatment saw public clonotypes, which were uncommon, either contract or stay stable.

The source was PBMCs, collected before ibrutinib treatment. V usage is TRBV4-1 and J usage is TRBJ1-2; no clear D gene. The TCR comes from a human donor with chronic lymphocytic leukemia. This CDR3 is CASSQEPTWIDGNYGYTF. In DNA, the CDR3 is TGCGCCAGCAGCCAAGAGCCGACTTGGATAGACGGTAACTATGGCTACACCTTC.